The entry that follows covers one TCR beta chain sequence. There are 13 residues in the CDR3. Per germline, CDR1 SGHTA and CDR2 FQGNSA. V was cut by 5 bases and J by 2 bases, with 7 bases left in between. The repertoire was sequenced with immunoSEQ multiplex PCR; TCRdb's copy has only in-frame clones and lacks some. The profile shows some 1 million clones, about 75% of them singletons. This record comes from a study of shared clonotypes between healthy human individuals. Source material: memory CD4+ T cells sorted from blood. Subset specified: CD45RA-negative fraction. The chain links TRBV7-2 to TRBJ2-1; D unresolved. This clonotype was obtained from a man between 18 and 35 years old in good health. This chain's CDR3 is CASSPRPYNEQFF. CDR3 DNA sequence: TGTGCCAGCAGCCCCCGACCCTACAATGAGCAGTTCTTC.